The clone carrying this T cell receptor beta chain was counted ten times or more. Antigen specificity is unknown. This sample is drawn from a study of human T cells and chemical hapten exposure. Study-level findings and limits: Large CDR3 similarity clusters arose significantly more often from expanded TCRs than from controls. Sensitizing to DPC left TCRs with a frequency above 1 in 1000 unaltered.

Described time point: pre-sensitization, week 0. The sample's treatment: therapeutic diphenylcyclopropenone sensitization with weekly scalp DPC. The CDR3 extends over 13 amino acids. Trimming shortened V by 5 bases and J by 5 bases, and 10 bases separated the two germline ends. Each CDR3 protein is one row after TCRdb ran MiXCR on the RACE reads. The sample has over 85,000 distinct CDR3 sequences, less than 14% seen once. The chain has TRBV12-3 or TRBV12-4 and TRBJ1-5; D is uncertain. Source: whole blood, taken in connection with sensitization to the hapten diphenylcyclopropenone (DPC). The TCR comes from a woman aged 55-69 years with alopecia areata. Some clones in this sample may be carry-over from other donors' samples. CDR3 sequence reads: CASSLDSHQPQHF. In DNA form, the CDR3 reads TGTGCCAGCAGTCTGGATTCCCATCAGCCCCAGCATTTT.